This TCR beta chain was sequenced in a study of tissue T cells after allogeneic stem cell transplantation. The protocol was immunoSEQ multiplex PCR, while the TCRdb copy is restricted to in-frame clones and leaves out a portion. The sample carries fewer than 30,000 clones, around 67% recorded once. V was pared by 2 bases and J by 3 bases, with 1 base of the junction left unmatched. The CDR3 is 12 amino acids. The germline V gene encodes CDR1 GTSNPN and CDR2 SVGIG (reference sequence). Only one count was recorded for this clone. The specimen was tissue from the ileum, collected at autopsy. This sequence joins TRBV30 and TRBJ2-7; the match to TRBD1 covers 7 bases. The TCR sequence derives from a female donor over 55 with lung cancer. The CDR3 nucleotides are TGTGCCTGGAGTTCAGGGGGCTACGAGCAGTACTTC. Its translation: CAWSSGGYEQYF.